This TCR beta chain was sequenced during a study of T-cell memory formation after mild COVID-19. Each CDR3 protein is one row after TCRdb ran MiXCR on the 5' RACE reads. The sample has 200,000 to 250,000 distinct CDR3 sequences; around 9.1% are singletons. From germline, CDR1 is LGHDT and CDR2 YNNKEL (reference sequence). V lost 4 bases to trimming and J lost 0 bases; unmatched junction nucleotides: 3. The CDR3 extends over 15 amino acids. The sample consisted of PBMCs or a T cell subset sorted from them (not recorded which). The sequence derives from a man aged 18 to 29 who had mild COVID-19 (a few samples of this study predate the infection). Cell type and time point are not known. V gene TRBV3-1 combines with J gene TRBJ1-5; TRBD1 matches at 7 bases. CDR3 in DNA: TGTGCCAGCAGCCGGACAGGAGATAGCAATCAGCCCCAGCATTTT. It yields the protein CASSRTGDSNQPQHF.